What follows is one TCR beta chain and its context. The CDR3 covers 15 residues. The V gene's germline CDR1 is SGDLS and CDR2 YYNGEE. Unmatched junction bases numbered 6, after V lost 3 bases and J lost 1 base. Per the authors' pipeline: By means of reference gene primer amplification, nucleated cell counts were estimated. The protocol was immunoSEQ multiplex PCR, while the TCRdb copy is restricted to in-frame clones and leaves out a portion. That table is the source of V, J and clone size, and D and trimming were worked out from the DNA. The sample lists about 250,000 clones, approximately 89% occurring once. This record belongs to a study of blood T cell repertoires in COVID-19. Study details: Acute and convalescent COVID-19 samples came from the United States, Italy and Spain.

The TCR sequence derives from an older woman who had recovered from COVID-19. The specimen sequenced was peripheral blood. The chain links TRBV9 to TRBJ2-7; 8 bases are a match to TRBD2. Written as DNA, the CDR3 is TGTGCCAGCAGCGGAGCGGGGGCCGCTTCCTACGAGCAGTACTTC. Its protein is CASSGAGAASYEQYF.